These 18 T cell receptor beta chains were sequenced from one sample in a study of T cell responses to AZD1222 COVID-19 vaccine. Data came from immunoSEQ multiplex PCR; TCRdb stores just in-frame clones and leaves some out. The sample totals about 140,000 clones; its top ten clones hold about 2%. The sequencing input was peripheral blood. The source of these receptors is an adult in good health.

The rearrangement joins TRBV4-1 to TRBJ1-5; D is unclear. V lost 4 bases and J lost 4, with 17 bases in between. Germline V lookup: CDR1 MGHRA, CDR2 YSYEKL. The CDR3 has 16 amino acids. The CDR3 loop is CASSRELDALNQPQHF. The CDR3 coding sequence is TGCGCCAGCAGCCGCGAATTGGATGCTCTGAATCAGCCCCAGCATTTT.

A remark on this clone: Mismatch with germline at one junction end may stem from a read error. The chain joins TRBV6-1 to TRBJ2-2; D possibly matches TRBD1 or TRBD2 (5 bases each). Germline CDR1 reads MNHNS; CDR2 reads SASEGT. The CDR3 runs 15 residues. For the CDR3, the DNA is TGTGCCAGCAGAGAAGGGGACGCCGGCACCGGGGAGCTGTTTTTT. This encodes CASREGDAGTGELFF.

The chain combines TRBV6-1 with TRBJ1-1; no reliable D call. CDR3 length equals 15 residues. Germline CDR1 and CDR2: MNHNS and SASEGT. V lost 3 bases and J lost 0, with 11 bases in between. CDR3 in DNA: TGTGCCAGCAGTGAGGTACAAACTCTGAACACTGAAGCTTTCTTT. This gives the protein CASSEVQTLNTEAFF.

This chain joins TRBV6-6 and TRBJ2-7, with 9 bases aligning to TRBD1. Per germline, CDR1 MNHNY and CDR2 SVGAGI (reference sequence). Trimming took 8 bases from V and 3 from J; bases not matched to a gene: 5. CDR3 length: 13 residues. The CDR3 DNA reads as TGTGCCAGCGCGACAGGGGGAGACTACGAGCAGTACTTC. Protein: CASATGGDYEQYF.

CDR3 sequence (DNA): TGTGCCAGCAGCTTAGCGTCTGGCGGGGCTAGCTCCTACGAGCAGTACTTC. It encodes CASSLASGGASSYEQYF. V gene TRBV7-9 combines with J gene TRBJ2-7, with a tentative D call TRBD2 (6 bases). This CDR3 has 17 residues. CDR1 and CDR2 (germline): SEHNR, FQNEAQ (reference sequence). V lost 0 bases and J lost 0, with 15 bases in between.

This chain connects TRBV13 to TRBJ1-2; D remains unclear. Germline-derived CDR1 and CDR2 are PRHDT and FYEKMQ (reference sequence). V lost 0 bases and J lost 7, with 12 bases in between. The length of the CDR3 is 14 residues. The CDR3 sequence is CASSLGSRRLGYTF. In DNA form, the CDR3 reads TGTGCCAGCAGCTTAGGCAGTCGCAGACTTGGCTACACCTTC. Filled out from reference TRBV13 and TRBJ1-2, the complete variable domain reads AAGVIQSPRHLIKEKRETATLKCYPIPRHDTVYWYQQGPGQDPQFLISFYEKMQSDKGSIPDRFSAQQFSDYHSELNMSSLELGDSALYFCASSLGSRRLGYTFGSGTRLTVV.

This chain uses TRBV5-8 with TRBJ1-2; 10 bases agree with TRBD1. Germline V gene data show CDR1 as SGHTS and CDR2 as YDEGEE. Trimming removed 3 bases from V and 2 bases from J; junction bases left unmatched: 7. The CDR3 runs 16 residues. The CDR3: CASSYAGQGDNYGYTF. CDR3 DNA: TGTGCCAGCAGCTACGCCGGACAGGGGGACAACTATGGCTACACCTTC.

This rearrangement joins TRBV10-3 to TRBJ2-2, with D possibly matching TRBD1 (7 bases). Germline assignment: CDR1 ENHRY and CDR2 SYGVKD. The V end was cut by 4 bases, the J end by 0 bases, with 12 bases between. The CDR3 is made up of 16 amino acids. The CDR3 sequence: CAISARGAANTGELFF. The CDR3 nucleotides read TGTGCCATCAGTGCCAGGGGGGCCGCGAACACCGGGGAGCTGTTTTTT.

In the case of this clone: The junction and the germline gene differ at one end; a read error may be behind it. CDR3 sequence: CASREDRVSGNTIYF. In DNA form, the CDR3 reads TGTGCCAGCAGAGAAGACAGGGTTTCCGGAAACACCATATATTTT. The rearrangement joins TRBV6-1 to TRBJ1-3; 7 positions agree with TRBD1. This CDR3 comprises 15 residues. Germline V lookup: CDR1 MNHNS, CDR2 SASEGT.

This chain uses TRBV4-2 with TRBJ1-1, with 8 bases that match TRBD1. This CDR3 spans 15 amino acids. CDR1 is LGHNA and CDR2 is YNFKEQ in the germline V gene. The V gene end was trimmed by 4 bases and the J gene end by 1 base; junction bases not matched to a gene: 5. The chain's CDR3 is CASSLGQGRNTEAFF. DNA of the CDR3: TGTGCCAGCAGCCTTGGACAGGGAAGGAACACTGAAGCTTTCTTT.

This sequence joins TRBV30 and TRBJ1-2; D gene ambiguous. V was shortened by 5 bases and J by 8 bases, with 12 bases between the two germline ends. This CDR3 is built from 11 residues. CDR1 is GTSNPN, CDR2 SVGIG, per germline (reference sequence). CDR3 bases: TGTGCCTGGGCGGCGTCTTGGGGCTACACCTTC. This sequence encodes CAWAASWGYTF. The variable domain in full, completed from reference TRBV30 and TRBJ1-2, reads SQTIHQWPATLVQPVGSPLSLECTVEGTSNPNLYWYRQAAGRGLQLLFYSVGIGQISSEVPQNLSASRPQDRQFILSSKKLLLSDSGFYLCAWAASWGYTFGSGTRLTVV.

The V and J genes are TRBV9 and TRBJ1-3; 8 bases are shared with TRBD1. This CDR3 has 15 amino acids. The J segment lost 0 bases and the V segment lost 5 bases, leaving 4 bases of the junction unmatched. Per germline, CDR1 SGDLS and CDR2 YYNGEE. In DNA, the CDR3 is TGTGCCAGCAGGCCTACAGGGGGCTCTGGAAACACCATATATTTT. This gives the protein CASRPTGGSGNTIYF. Based on the CDR3 plus reference TRBV9 and TRBJ1-3, the full variable domain is DSGVTQTPKHLITATGQRVTLRCSPRSGDLSVYWYQQSLDQGLQFLIQYYNGEERAKGNILERFSAQQFPDLHSELNLSSLELGDSALYFCASRPTGGSGNTIYFGEGSWLTVV.

CDR3 nucleotides: TGTGCCAGCTCACCTCGGACAGCCTCTAACTATGGCTACACCTTC. Its translation is CASSPRTASNYGYTF. The genes are TRBV18 and TRBJ1-2, with D tentatively TRBD1 (6 bases). V dropped 3 bases and J dropped 0 bases, with 11 bases sitting between them. CDR1 is KGHSH, CDR2 LQKENI, per germline. The CDR3 is 15 amino acids.

This chain joins TRBV18 and TRBJ1-3, with no clear D. Trimming cost V 2 bases and J 4 bases, with 6 bases left between them. CDR3 length: 13 residues. Germline CDR1 is KGHSH and CDR2 is LQKENI. CDR3 coding DNA: TGTGCCAGCTCACCAACACAGGGAAACACCATATATTTT. Its translation: CASSPTQGNTIYF. Based on the CDR3 plus reference TRBV18 and TRBJ1-3, the full variable domain is NAGVMQNPRHLVRRRGQEARLRCSPMKGHSHVYWYRQLPEEGLKFMVYLQKENIIDESGMPKERFSAEFPKEGPSILRIQQVVRGDSAAYFCASSPTQGNTIYFGEGSWLTVV.

The chain joins TRBV21-1 to TRBJ1-2; the table calls TRBD1, which could not be checked here. TRBV21-1 is listed as a pseudogene. The CDR3 has 23 amino acids. Here the CDR3 reads CASSKNRTGTWPWQVGYSYGYTF. In DNA, the CDR3 is TGTGCCAGCAGCAAAAATAGGACAGGCACATGGCCGTGGCAAGTCGGTTACAGCTATGGCTACACCTTC.

This sequence joins TRBV7-9 and TRBJ1-3, with D perhaps TRBD1 (6 bases). V was shortened by 6 bases and J by 2 bases, with 11 bases between the two germline ends. The CDR3 spans 14 residues. From germline, CDR1 is SEHNR and CDR2 FQNEAQ (reference sequence). CDR3: CASRQGYTGNTIYF. The DNA of the CDR3 is TGTGCCAGCAGACAGGGTTATACTGGAAACACCATATATTTT.

This chain uses TRBV7-9 with TRBJ2-3; 10 nucleotides line up with TRBD2. The CDR3 sequence is 17 residues long. The germline V gene has CDR1 SEHNR and CDR2 FQNEAQ (reference sequence). V lost 0 bases to trimming and J lost 1 base; unmatched junction nucleotides: 4. This CDR3 is CASSLALAGARTDTQYF. The CDR3 DNA is TGTGCCAGCAGCTTAGCTCTAGCGGGGGCCCGCACAGATACGCAGTATTTT.

The V and J genes are TRBV30 and TRBJ2-5, with D unresolved. Germline V gene data show CDR1 as GTSNPN and CDR2 as SVGIG (reference sequence). The CDR3 totals 12 residues. The V gene lost 0 bases and the J gene lost 6 bases, with 8 bases spanning the gap. CDR3 bases: TGTGCCTGGAGTGTAATGATGCAGACCCAGTACTTC. Residues: CAWSVMMQTQYF.